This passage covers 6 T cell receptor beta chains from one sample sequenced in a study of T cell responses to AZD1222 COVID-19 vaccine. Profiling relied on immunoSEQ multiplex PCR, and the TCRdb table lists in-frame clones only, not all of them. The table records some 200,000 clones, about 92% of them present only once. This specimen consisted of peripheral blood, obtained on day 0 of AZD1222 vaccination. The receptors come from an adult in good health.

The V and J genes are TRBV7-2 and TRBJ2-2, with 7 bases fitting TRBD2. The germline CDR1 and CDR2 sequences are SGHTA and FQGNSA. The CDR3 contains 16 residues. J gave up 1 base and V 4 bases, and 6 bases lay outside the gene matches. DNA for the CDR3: TGTGCCAGCAGCTCCCCGAAGCGGGGGAACACCGGGGAGCTGTTTTTT. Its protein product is CASSSPKRGNTGELFF. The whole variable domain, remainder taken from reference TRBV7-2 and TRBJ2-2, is GAGVSQSPSNKVTEKGKDVELRCDPISGHTALYWYRQSLGQGLEFLIYFQGNSAPDKSGLPSDRFSAERTGGSVSTLTIQRTQQEDSAVYLCASSSPKRGNTGELFFGEGSRLTVL.

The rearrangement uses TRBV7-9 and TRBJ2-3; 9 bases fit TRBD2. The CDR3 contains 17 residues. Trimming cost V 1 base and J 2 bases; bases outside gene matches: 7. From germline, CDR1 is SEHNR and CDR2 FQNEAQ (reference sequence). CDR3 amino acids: CASSLVLAGPPTDTQYF. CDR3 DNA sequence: TGTGCCAGCAGCTTAGTGCTAGCGGGACCTCCCACAGATACGCAGTATTTT.

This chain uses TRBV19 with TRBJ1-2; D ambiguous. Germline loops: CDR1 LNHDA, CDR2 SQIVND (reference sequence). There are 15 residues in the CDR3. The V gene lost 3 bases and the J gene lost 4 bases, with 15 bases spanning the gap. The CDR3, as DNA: TGTGCCAGTAGTATGAAGGCGGGAGGAGGCTATGGCTACACCTTC. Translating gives CASSMKAGGGYGYTF. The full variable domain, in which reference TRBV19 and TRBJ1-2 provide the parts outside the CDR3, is DGGITQSPKYLFRKEGQNVTLSCEQNLNHDAMYWYRQDPGQGLRLIYYSQIVNDFQKGDIAEGYSVSREKKESFPLTVTSAQKNPTAFYLCASSMKAGGGYGYTFGSGTRLTVV.

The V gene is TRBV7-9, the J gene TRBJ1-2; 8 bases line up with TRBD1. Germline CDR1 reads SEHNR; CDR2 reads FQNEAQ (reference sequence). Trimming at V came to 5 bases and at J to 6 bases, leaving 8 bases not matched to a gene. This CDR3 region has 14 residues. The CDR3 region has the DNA TGTGCCAGCAGCCCCCAGGGGGCGCGGGATGGCTACACCTTC. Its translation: CASSPQGARDGYTF.

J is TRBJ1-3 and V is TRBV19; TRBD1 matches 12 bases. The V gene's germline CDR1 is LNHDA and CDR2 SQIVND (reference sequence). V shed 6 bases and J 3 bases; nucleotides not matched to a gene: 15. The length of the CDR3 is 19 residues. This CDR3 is CASSLKPGQGAFLGNTIYF. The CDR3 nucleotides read TGTGCCAGTAGCCTAAAACCGGGACAGGGGGCCTTCCTTGGAAACACCATATATTTT.

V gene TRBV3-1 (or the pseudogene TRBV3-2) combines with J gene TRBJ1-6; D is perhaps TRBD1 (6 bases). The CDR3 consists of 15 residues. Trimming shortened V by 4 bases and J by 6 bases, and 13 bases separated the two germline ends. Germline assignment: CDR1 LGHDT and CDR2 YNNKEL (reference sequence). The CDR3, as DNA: TGTGCCAGCAGCCCCTCAGACAGGATTAATTCACCCCTCCACTTT. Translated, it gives CASSPSDRINSPLHF.